This T cell receptor (beta chain) was sequenced during a study of CD8 T cells in ankylosing spondylitis (dated by TCRdb to the late 2010s). With respect to the entire study: The study set out to find disease-linked TCR variants by profiling T cell receptor beta repertoires in ankylosing spondylitis patients and healthy donors. The full study cohort was made up of over 20 ankylosing spondylitis patients and some 100 healthy donors. Peripheral blood samples were taken, and synovial fluid was additionally collected from ankylosing spondylitis patients.

Points on this clonotype: It has no known antigen specificity. No base quality information exists; no much larger clone differs at one position.

Findings and caveats that apply to the study as a whole: According to the report, matched synovial fluid samples from ankylosing spondylitis patients were significantly enriched for the disease-linked clones. A TCR beta motif of eight highly homologous amino acid variants appeared characteristic of blood from ankylosing spondylitis patients. The disease-linked clones had a CD8+ phenotype and were found at relatively low frequencies in peripheral blood. Some TCR beta motif variants had previously been reported in synovial fluid and blood of reactive arthritis patients, which suggested common disease-initiation mechanisms.

Trimming at the junction amounts to 1 base on V and 4 bases on J, and the germline ends lie 13 bases apart. CDR1 and CDR2 were assigned from the germline V gene (reference sequence) as DFQATT and SNEGSKA. Spanning cysteine to phenylalanine, the CDR3 consists of 14 amino acids. Of the read, only the CDR3 DNA is kept; its 42 bases are in frame from base 1. Sequencer: Illumina HiSeq 2500. TCR beta libraries were prepared by quantitative 5'-RACE with molecular barcodes. From the authors' description of their analysis: A new computational method based on a probabilistic model of VDJ rearrangement was used to identify disease-linked TCR variants. Clones were called with MiXCR by TCRdb after fastp trimmed the public reads at Q25, and only in-frame beta chains were retained. Every CDR3 protein is listed once, alongside the most common genes and DNA of its rows. The V and J calls were not made by the authors but by TCRdb's processing. This sample is represented by about 240,000 distinct CDR3 sequences; approximately 11% of them were singletons. The ten largest account for 6% to 8% of the sample.

The sequencing sample was made of blood, either unsorted or a sorted T cell fraction (not recorded which). Recombination connected TRBV20-1 to TRBJ1-2, with TRBD1 perhaps the D gene, on 5 matching bases. The receptor comes from a male donor with ankylosing spondylitis or in good health (not recorded which). The CDR3 corresponds to CSARVEGHLYGYTF. The bases read TGCAGTGCTAGAGTCGAGGGGCACCTCTATGGCTACACCTTC.